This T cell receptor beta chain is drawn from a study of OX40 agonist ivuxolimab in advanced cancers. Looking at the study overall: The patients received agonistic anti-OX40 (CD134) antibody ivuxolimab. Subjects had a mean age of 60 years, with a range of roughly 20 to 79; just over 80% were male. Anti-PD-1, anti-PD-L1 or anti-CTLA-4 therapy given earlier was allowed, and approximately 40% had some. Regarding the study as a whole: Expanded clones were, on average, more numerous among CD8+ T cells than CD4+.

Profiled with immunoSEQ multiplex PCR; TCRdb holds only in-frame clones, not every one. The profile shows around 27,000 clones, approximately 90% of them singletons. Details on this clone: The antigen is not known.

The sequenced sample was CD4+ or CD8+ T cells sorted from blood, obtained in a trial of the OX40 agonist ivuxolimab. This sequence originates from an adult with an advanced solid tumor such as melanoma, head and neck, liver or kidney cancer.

The CDR3 region is CASTKGGGRSYNEQFF. Here the CDR3 DNA reads TGTGCCAGCACCAAGGGAGGGGGCCGATCCTACAATGAGCAGTTCTTC. This chain uses TRBV5-6 with TRBJ2-1; D may match TRBD1 or TRBD2 (7 bases each). Trimming shortened V by 6 bases and J by 1 base, and 17 bases separated the two germline ends. The CDR3 totals 16 residues. Germline CDR1 SGHDT, CDR2 YYEEEE.